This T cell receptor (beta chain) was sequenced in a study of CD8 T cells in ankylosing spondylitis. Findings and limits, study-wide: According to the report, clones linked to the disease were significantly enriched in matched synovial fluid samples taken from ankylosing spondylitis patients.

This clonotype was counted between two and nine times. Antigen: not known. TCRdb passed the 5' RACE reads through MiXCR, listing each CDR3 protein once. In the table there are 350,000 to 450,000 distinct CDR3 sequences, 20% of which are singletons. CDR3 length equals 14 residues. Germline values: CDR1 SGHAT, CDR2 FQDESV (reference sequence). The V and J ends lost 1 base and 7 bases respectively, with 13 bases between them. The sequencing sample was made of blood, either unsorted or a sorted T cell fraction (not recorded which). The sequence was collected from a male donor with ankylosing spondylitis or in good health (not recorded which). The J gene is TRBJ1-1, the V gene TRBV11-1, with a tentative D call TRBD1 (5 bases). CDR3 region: CASSLGFGTVEAFF. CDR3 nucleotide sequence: TGTGCCAGCAGCTTAGGATTTGGGACGGTTGAAGCTTTCTTT.